These T cell receptor beta chains were read from a single sample in a study of PD-L1 blockade in urothelial cancer. Assay: immunoSEQ multiplex PCR; the TCRdb copy retains only in-frame clones and omits some. The table lists roughly 90,000 clones, 90% of them singletons, with roughly 10% in the top ten. The sample here was PBMCs, taken around atezolizumab (anti-PD-L1) treatment. These receptors were collected from a man aged 60 to 75 with urothelial cancer. Each CDR3 is given with its conserved first and last residue. A D gene is named only where the DNA matches it firmly. Size is omitted from some rows. Given values are once, few, many or a class for expanded clones.

TRBD2,TRBV5-6,-,TRBJ2-7,TGTGCCAGCAGCACTGTGGGCGGGAGGGCCAACGAGCAGTACTTC,CASSTVGGRANEQYF
-,TRBV5-1,-,TRBJ2-7,TGCGCCAGCAGAGAGCGAGGGGGAAACTACGAGCAGTACTTC,CASRERGGNYEQYF
-,TRBV19,once,TRBJ2-7,TGTGCCAGTAGTATTCGGCAGGGGTACGAGCAGTACTTC,CASSIRQGYEQYF
-,TRBV5-6,-,TRBJ1-5,TGTGCCAGCAGCTTGGGTCAGGCTAATCAGCCCCAGCATTTT,CASSLGQANQPQHF
-,TRBV7-3,-,TRBJ1-5,TGTGCCAGCAGCTTAAGTTCCAGACGGAGTAGCAATCAGCCCCAGCATTTT,CASSLSSRRSSNQPQHF
TRBD2,TRBV7-3,-,TRBJ2-1,TGTGCCAGCAGCTTCTTGCTGGCGGGGGTTCCGGGAGAGCAGTTCTTC,CASSFLLAGVPGEQFF
TRBD2,TRBV5-4,-,TRBJ2-5,TGTGCCAGCAGCTTGGGACTAGCGGGGGTGTACCAAGAGACCCAGTACTTC,CASSLGLAGVYQETQYF
-,TRBV29-1,-,TRBJ2-7,TGCAGCGTTGCGGCAGGGCCCTCCGAGCAGTACTTC,CSVAAGPSEQYF
TRBD2,TRBV4-1,-,TRBJ2-3,TGCGCCAGCAGCGGACTAGCGTTGGATAGCACAGATACGCAGTATTTT,CASSGLALDSTDTQYF
TRBD1,TRBV6-5,-,TRBJ1-2,TGTGCCAGCAGTTACGGGACAGGCCCCGGTGTGGGCTACACCTTC,CASSYGTGPGVGYTF
-,TRBV19,-,TRBJ1-2,TGTGCCACCCAAGGGGACAACAACCTGTATGGCTACACCTTC,CATQGDNNLYGYTF
TRBD1,TRBV19,-,TRBJ2-3,TGTGCCAGTAGTATTCAGGGACAGTACGATACGCAGTATTTT,CASSIQGQYDTQYF
-,TRBV5-6,-,TRBJ1-2,TGTGCCAGCAGTTATGGAGAATTCTCCAACTATGGCTACACCTTC,CASSYGEFSNYGYTF
-,TRBV19,-,TRBJ2-7,TGTGCCAGTAGTGTAGGACTCGGAAAGCAGTACTTC,CASSVGLGKQYF
-,TRBV5-1,once,TRBJ2-5,TGCGCCAGCAGCTTGGAACGAACAGGTCAAGAGACCCAGTACTTC,CASSLERTGQETQYF
TRBD1,TRBV7-2,-,TRBJ1-3,TGTGCCAGCAGTGCGGGACAGGGAAACACCATATATTTT,CASSAGQGNTIYF
-,TRBV5-8,-,TRBJ1-5,TGTGCCAGCAGCTCGGGACTACGCAATCAGCCCCAGCATTTT,CASSSGLRNQPQHF